The rows below give T cell receptor beta chains drawn from one sample of a study of glioma-infiltrating T cells after dendritic cell vaccination. The table came from immunoSEQ multiplex PCR; TCRdb's copy has only in-frame clones and leaves some out. The sample includes roughly 100,000 clones, roughly 89% of them seen just once. Material: blood, obtained after dendritic cell vaccination. Receptors originate from a human donor with glioblastoma. The CDR3 runs from the conserved cysteine through the conserved F or W. The order of the fields is CDR3 length, clone size, V gene, J gene, D gene, CDR3 protein, CDR3 DNA. The D gene is left open where the match is weak. Some rows have no size entry. The others give once, few or many, or a class for an expanded clone.

CDR3 length: 15
clone size: NA
V gene: TRBV5-1
J gene: TRBJ2-1
D gene: TRBD2
CDR3 protein: CASSLASGGSYEQFF
CDR3 DNA: TGCGCCAGCAGCTTGGCGAGCGGGGGTAGCTATGAGCAGTTCTTC

CDR3 length: 16
clone size: once
V gene: TRBV6-1
J gene: TRBJ2-7
D gene: TRBD2
CDR3 protein: CASSEAASGGGGKQYF
CDR3 DNA: TGTGCCAGCAGTGAAGCGGCTAGCGGGGGCGGCGGAAAGCAGTACTTC

CDR3 length: 13
clone size: NA
V gene: TRBV6-1
J gene: TRBJ2-5
D gene: NA
CDR3 protein: CASSLSYQETQYF
CDR3 DNA: TGTGCCAGCAGCCTCTCGTACCAAGAGACCCAGTACTTC

CDR3 length: 15
clone size: NA
V gene: TRBV7-3
J gene: TRBJ2-3
D gene: TRBD1
CDR3 protein: CASSSSGQGTDTQYF
CDR3 DNA: TGTGCCAGCAGCTCATCGGGACAGGGAACAGATACGCAGTATTTT

CDR3 length: 15
clone size: NA
V gene: TRBV11-2
J gene: TRBJ2-4
D gene: NA
CDR3 protein: CASSIVGREWDIQYF
CDR3 DNA: TGTGCCAGCAGCATCGTCGGACGGGAGTGGGACATTCAGTACTTC

CDR3 length: 16
clone size: NA
V gene: TRBV7-6
J gene: TRBJ2-7
D gene: TRBD1
CDR3 protein: CASSSYGWDSSYEQYF
CDR3 DNA: TGTGCCAGCAGCTCTTATGGGTGGGACAGCTCCTACGAGCAGTACTTC

CDR3 length: 11
clone size: NA
V gene: TRBV6-1
J gene: TRBJ2-4
D gene: TRBD2
CDR3 protein: CASSPGTRQYF
CDR3 DNA: TGTGCCAGCAGTCCCGGGACTAGGCAGTACTTC

CDR3 length: 13
clone size: NA
V gene: TRBV19
J gene: TRBJ2-3
D gene: NA
CDR3 protein: CASSTSGGVTQYF
CDR3 DNA: TGTGCCAGTAGTACCTCCGGAGGGGTTACGCAGTATTTT

CDR3 length: 16
clone size: NA
V gene: TRBV25-1
J gene: TRBJ2-3
D gene: NA
CDR3 protein: CASSDAGSLPTDTQYF
CDR3 DNA: TGTGCCAGCAGTGACGCCGGGTCACTCCCCACAGATACGCAGTATTTT

CDR3 length: 13
clone size: NA
V gene: TRBV6-1
J gene: TRBJ1-5
D gene: TRBD1
CDR3 protein: CASSSRGDQPQHF
CDR3 DNA: TGTGCCAGCAGTAGCAGGGGGGATCAGCCCCAGCATTTT

CDR3 length: 13
clone size: NA
V gene: TRBV7-6
J gene: TRBJ2-7
D gene: NA
CDR3 protein: CASSFSGAYEQYF
CDR3 DNA: TGTGCCAGCAGCTTTTCAGGGGCCTACGAGCAGTACTTC

CDR3 length: 15
clone size: few
V gene: TRBV6-5
J gene: TRBJ1-5
D gene: TRBD1
CDR3 protein: CASSRQQGAFQPQHF
CDR3 DNA: TGTGCCAGCAGCCGCCAACAGGGGGCCTTTCAGCCCCAGCATTTT

CDR3 length: 14
clone size: NA
V gene: TRBV7-9
J gene: TRBJ1-2
D gene: NA
CDR3 protein: CASSGSGGNYGYTF
CDR3 DNA: TGTGCCAGCAGCGGGTCGGGGGGAAACTATGGCTACACCTTC

CDR3 length: 15
clone size: NA
V gene: TRBV9
J gene: TRBJ1-1
D gene: TRBD1
CDR3 protein: CASSVGDRVGSRAFF
CDR3 DNA: TGTGCCAGCAGCGTAGGGGACAGGGTGGGCTCGAGAGCTTTCTTT

CDR3 length: 12
clone size: NA
V gene: TRBV4-1
J gene: TRBJ1-2
D gene: NA
CDR3 protein: CASSQVGRVKYF
CDR3 DNA: TGCGCCAGCAGCCAAGTTGGCAGGGTCAAATACTTC

CDR3 length: 14
clone size: NA
V gene: TRBV5-1
J gene: TRBJ1-1
D gene: NA
CDR3 protein: CASSSWGGDTEAFF
CDR3 DNA: TGCGCCAGCAGCTCATGGGGCGGGGACACTGAAGCTTTCTTT

CDR3 length: 18
clone size: NA
V gene: TRBV11-1
J gene: TRBJ2-1
D gene: TRBD2
CDR3 protein: CASSLTTSGVSSYNEQFF
CDR3 DNA: TGTGCCAGCAGTCTGACCACTAGCGGGGTAAGCTCCTACAATGAGCAGTTCTTC